This T cell receptor (beta chain) came from a study of T cell responses to AZD1222 COVID-19 vaccine. Worth noting for this clone: What it recognizes is unknown.

Study results and caveats: The study reported that nearly half of spike-specific TCRs target unmutated variant regions.

Germline CDR1 GTSNPN, CDR2 SVGIG (reference sequence). The CDR3 has 15 amino acids. V lost 1 base and J 0 bases, leaving 7 bases between the germline ends. Only in-frame clones appear in the TCRdb table, and some are missing; sequencing was by immunoSEQ multiplex PCR. Found here are some 150,000 clones; the top ten clones hold 2.2%. The sample comprised peripheral blood. The chain joins TRBV30 to TRBJ2-6; no firm D call. The sequence was obtained from an adult in good health. CDR3 DNA: TGTGCCTGGAGTGAATATACCTCTGGGGCCAACGTCCTGACTTTC. Translation gives CAWSEYTSGANVLTF.